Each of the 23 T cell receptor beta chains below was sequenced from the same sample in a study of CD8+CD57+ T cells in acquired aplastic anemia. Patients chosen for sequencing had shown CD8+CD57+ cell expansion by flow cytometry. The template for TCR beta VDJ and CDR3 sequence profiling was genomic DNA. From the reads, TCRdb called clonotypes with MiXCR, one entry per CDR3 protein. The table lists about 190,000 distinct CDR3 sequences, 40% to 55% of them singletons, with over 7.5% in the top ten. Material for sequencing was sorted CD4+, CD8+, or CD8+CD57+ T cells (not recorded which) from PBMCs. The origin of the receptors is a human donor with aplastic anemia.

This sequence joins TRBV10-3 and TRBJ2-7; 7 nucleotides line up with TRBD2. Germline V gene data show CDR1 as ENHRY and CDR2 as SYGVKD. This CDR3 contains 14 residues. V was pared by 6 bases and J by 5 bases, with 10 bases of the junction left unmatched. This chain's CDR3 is CAIRPTSTANEQYF. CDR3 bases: TGTGCCATCAGACCGACTAGCACGGCCAACGAGCAGTACTTC.

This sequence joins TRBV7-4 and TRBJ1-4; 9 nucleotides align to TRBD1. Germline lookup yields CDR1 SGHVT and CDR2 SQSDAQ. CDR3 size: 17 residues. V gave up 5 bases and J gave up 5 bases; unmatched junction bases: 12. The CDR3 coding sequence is TGTGCCAGCAGCAACGTTATAGCGGGACAGGGAAATGAAAAACTGTTTTTT. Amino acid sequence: CASSNVIAGQGNEKLFF. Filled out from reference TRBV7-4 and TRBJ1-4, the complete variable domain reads GAGVSQSPRYKVAKRGRDVALRCDSISGHVTLYWYRQTLGQGSEVLTYSQSDAQRDKSGRPSGRFSAERPERSVSTLKIQRTEQGDSAVYLCASSNVIAGQGNEKLFFGSGTQLSVL.

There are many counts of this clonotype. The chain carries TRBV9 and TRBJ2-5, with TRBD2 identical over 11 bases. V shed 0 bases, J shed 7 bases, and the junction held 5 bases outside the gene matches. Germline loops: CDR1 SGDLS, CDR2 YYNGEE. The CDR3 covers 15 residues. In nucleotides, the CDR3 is TGTGCCAGCAGCGTAGTAGCGGGAGGGTATGGGACCCAGTACTTC. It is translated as CASSVVAGGYGTQYF.

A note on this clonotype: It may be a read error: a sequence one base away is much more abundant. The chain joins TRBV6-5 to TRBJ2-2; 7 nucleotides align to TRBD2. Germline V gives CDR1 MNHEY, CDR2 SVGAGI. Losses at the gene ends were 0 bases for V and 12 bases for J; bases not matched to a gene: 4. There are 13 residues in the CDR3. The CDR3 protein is CASSYSRREKLFF. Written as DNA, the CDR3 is TGTGCCAGCAGTTACTCGCGGCGGGAGAAGCTGTTTTTT.

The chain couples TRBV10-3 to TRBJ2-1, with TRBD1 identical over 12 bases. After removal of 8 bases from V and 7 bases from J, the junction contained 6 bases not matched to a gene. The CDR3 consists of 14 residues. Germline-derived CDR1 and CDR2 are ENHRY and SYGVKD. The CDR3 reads CAILGTGGMNEQFF. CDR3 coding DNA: TGTGCCATCTTGGGGACAGGGGGCATGAATGAGCAGTTCTTC.

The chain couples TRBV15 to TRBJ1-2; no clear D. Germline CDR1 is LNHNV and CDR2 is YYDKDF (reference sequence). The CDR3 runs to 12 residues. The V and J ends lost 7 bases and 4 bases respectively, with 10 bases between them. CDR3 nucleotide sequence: TGTGCCACCAATTCAAACAGCTATGGCTACACCTTC. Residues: CATNSNSYGYTF.

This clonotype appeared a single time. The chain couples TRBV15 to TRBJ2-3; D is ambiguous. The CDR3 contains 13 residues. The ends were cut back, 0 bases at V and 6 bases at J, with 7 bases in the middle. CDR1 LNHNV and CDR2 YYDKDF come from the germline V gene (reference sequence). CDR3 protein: CATSRDTPDTQYF. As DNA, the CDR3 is TGTGCCACCAGCAGAGATACCCCGGATACGCAGTATTTT.

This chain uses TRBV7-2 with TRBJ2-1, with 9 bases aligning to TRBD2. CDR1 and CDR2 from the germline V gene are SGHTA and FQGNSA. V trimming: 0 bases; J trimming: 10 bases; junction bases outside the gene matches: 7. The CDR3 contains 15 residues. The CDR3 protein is CASSLAPVAGVEQFF. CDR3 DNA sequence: TGTGCCAGCAGCTTAGCGCCAGTAGCGGGAGTGGAGCAGTTCTTC.

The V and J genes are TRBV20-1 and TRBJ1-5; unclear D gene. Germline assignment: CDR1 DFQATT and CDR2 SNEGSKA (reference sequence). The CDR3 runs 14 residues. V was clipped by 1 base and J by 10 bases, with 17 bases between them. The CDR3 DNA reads TGCAGTGCTAGAGTCCAAGAGATGGGTCAACCCCAGCATTTT. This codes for CSARVQEMGQPQHF.

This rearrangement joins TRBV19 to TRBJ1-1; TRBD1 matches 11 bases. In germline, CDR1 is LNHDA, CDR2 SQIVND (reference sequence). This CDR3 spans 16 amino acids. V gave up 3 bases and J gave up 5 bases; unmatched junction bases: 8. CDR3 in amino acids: CASSIRDRGLGTEAFF. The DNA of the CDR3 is TGTGCCAGTAGTATTAGGGACAGGGGGTTGGGGACTGAAGCTTTCTTT.

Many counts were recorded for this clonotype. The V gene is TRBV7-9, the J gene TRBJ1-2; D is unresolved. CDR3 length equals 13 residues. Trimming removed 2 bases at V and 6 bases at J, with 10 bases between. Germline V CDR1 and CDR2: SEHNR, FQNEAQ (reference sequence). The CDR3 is CASSLSRENGYTF. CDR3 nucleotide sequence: TGTGCCAGCAGCTTATCCCGAGAGAATGGCTACACCTTC.

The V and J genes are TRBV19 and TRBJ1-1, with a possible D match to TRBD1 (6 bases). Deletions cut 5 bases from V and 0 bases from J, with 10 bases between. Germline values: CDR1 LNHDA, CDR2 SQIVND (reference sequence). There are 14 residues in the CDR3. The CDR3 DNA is TGTGCCAGTAGTTTCCGGACAGTGAACACTGAAGCTTTCTTT. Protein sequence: CASSFRTVNTEAFF. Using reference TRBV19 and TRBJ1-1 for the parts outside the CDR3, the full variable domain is DGGITQSPKYLFRKEGQNVTLSCEQNLNHDAMYWYRQDPGQGLRLIYYSQIVNDFQKGDIAEGYSVSREKKESFPLTVTSAQKNPTAFYLCASSFRTVNTEAFFGQGTRLTVV.

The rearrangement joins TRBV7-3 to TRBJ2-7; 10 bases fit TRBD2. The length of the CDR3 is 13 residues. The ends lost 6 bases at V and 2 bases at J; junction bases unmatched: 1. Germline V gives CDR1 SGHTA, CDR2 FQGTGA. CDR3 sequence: CASSTSGAYEQYF. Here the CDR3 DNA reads TGTGCCAGCAGTACTAGCGGGGCCTACGAGCAGTACTTC.

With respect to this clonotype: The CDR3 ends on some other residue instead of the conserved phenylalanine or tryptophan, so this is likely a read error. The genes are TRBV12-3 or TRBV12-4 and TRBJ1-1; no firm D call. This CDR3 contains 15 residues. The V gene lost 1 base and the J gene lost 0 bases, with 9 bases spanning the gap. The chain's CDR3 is CASSLGQVMNTEAFL. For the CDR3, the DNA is TGTGCCAGCAGTTTAGGTCAGGTAATGAACACTGAAGCTTTCCTT.

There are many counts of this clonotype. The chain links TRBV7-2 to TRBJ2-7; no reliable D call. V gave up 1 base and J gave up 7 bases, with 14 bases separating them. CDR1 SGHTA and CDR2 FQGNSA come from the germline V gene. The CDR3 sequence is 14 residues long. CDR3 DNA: TGTGCCAGCAGCTTAGACGGGCCCTTCGGGGAGCAGTACTTC. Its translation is CASSLDGPFGEQYF.

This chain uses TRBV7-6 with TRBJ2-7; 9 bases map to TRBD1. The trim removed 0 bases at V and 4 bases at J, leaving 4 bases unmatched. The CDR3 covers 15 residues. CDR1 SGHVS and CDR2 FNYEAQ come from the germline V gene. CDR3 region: CASSLAHDRGYEQYF. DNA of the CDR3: TGTGCCAGCAGCTTAGCGCACGACAGGGGGTACGAGCAGTACTTC.

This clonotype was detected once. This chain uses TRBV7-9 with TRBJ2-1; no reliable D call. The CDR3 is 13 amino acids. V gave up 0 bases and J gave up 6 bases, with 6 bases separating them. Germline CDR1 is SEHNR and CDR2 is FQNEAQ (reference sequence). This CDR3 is CASSLALLNEQFF. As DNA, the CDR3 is TGTGCCAGCAGCTTAGCGCTGCTCAATGAGCAGTTCTTC.

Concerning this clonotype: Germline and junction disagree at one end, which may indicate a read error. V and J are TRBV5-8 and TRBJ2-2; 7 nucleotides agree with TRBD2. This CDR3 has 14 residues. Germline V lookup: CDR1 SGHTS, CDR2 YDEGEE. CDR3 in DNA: TGTGCCAGCGGCTTCGGGGGGATGGCCGGGGAGCTGTTTTTT. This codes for CASGFGGMAGELFF.

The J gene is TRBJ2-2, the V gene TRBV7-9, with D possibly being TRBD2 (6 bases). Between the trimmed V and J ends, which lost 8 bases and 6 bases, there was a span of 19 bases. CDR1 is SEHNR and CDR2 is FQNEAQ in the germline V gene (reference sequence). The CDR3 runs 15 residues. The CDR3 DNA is TGTGCCAGCTACCCGCCGGGACTCCAGTCCGGGGAGCTGTTTTTT. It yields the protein CASYPPGLQSGELFF.

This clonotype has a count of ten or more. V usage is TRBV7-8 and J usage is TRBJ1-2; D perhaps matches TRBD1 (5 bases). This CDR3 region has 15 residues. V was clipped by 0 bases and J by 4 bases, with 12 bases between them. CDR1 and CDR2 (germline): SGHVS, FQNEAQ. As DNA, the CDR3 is TGTGCCAGCAGCTTAGCAGCAGGGCTCCCCTATGGCTACACCTTC. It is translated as CASSLAAGLPYGYTF.

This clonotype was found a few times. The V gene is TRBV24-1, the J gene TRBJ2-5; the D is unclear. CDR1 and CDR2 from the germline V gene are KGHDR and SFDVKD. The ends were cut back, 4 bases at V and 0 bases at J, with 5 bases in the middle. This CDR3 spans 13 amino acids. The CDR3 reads CATSDEYQETQYF. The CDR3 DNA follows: TGTGCCACCAGTGACGAGTACCAAGAGACCCAGTACTTC.

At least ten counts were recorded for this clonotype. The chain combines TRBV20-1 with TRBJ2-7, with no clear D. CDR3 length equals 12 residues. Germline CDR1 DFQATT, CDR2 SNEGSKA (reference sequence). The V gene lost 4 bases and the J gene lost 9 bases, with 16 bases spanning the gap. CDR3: CSAKESAVRQYF. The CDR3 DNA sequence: TGCAGTGCTAAGGAGTCTGCGGTGAGGCAGTACTTC.

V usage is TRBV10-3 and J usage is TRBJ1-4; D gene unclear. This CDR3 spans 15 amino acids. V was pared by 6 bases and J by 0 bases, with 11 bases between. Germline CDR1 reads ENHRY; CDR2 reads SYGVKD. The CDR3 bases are TGTGCCATCAGGGACGCCACCGCAACTAATGAAAAACTGTTTTTT. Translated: CAIRDATATNEKLFF.